This T cell receptor beta chain was retrieved from a study of molecular identifiers for immune sequencing clone quantification. Study context: For replicates, RNA isolated from roughly 20,000 or 100,000 naive CD8 cells was divided into five portions, of which four were sequenced.

In TCRdb, the PCR reads were re-called with MiXCR into one record per CDR3 protein. The sample yields about 640,000 distinct CDR3 sequences, about 20% seen once. Naive CD8 sequencing libraries were generated from around 18,000 to 910,000 sorted cells, with 10%, 30% or 50% RNA as input. Researchers sorted naive CD8 T cells as cells that were CD8+CD4-CCR7+CD45RA+. This clonotype was seen ten or more times. Germline V CDR1 and CDR2: SGHRS, YFSETQ. Trimming cost V 4 bases and J 2 bases, with 10 bases left between them. The CDR3 length is 13 residues. Sequencing was done on a sample of naive CD8+ T cells from blood, with Jurkat cell RNA spiked in. The subset is: FACS-sorted CD8+CD4-CCR7+CD45RA+ naive T cells. The V gene is TRBV5-1, the J gene TRBJ2-7; D gene unclear. The source is a human donor in good health. Some libraries in this study had Jurkat cell RNA spiked in. The CDR3 region has the DNA TGCGCCAGCAGCACGTCGGCTGCCTACGAGCAGTACTTC. Its translation: CASSTSAAYEQYF.